This T cell receptor (beta chain) comes out of a study of patients and donors after allogeneic stem cell transplantation. TCRdb re-called the RT-PCR reads with MiXCR, one entry per CDR3 protein. The sample lists 150,000 to 200,000 distinct CDR3 sequences; approximately 30% were seen once. As concerns this clonotype: The junction and the germline gene differ at one end; a read error may be behind it.

The CDR3 runs to 11 residues. The chain recombines TRBV12-3 or TRBV12-4 with TRBJ1-6, with 7 bases that match TRBD1. The sequenced sample was blood, either unsorted or a sorted T cell fraction (not recorded which). This receptor was taken from a human donor who was either an allogeneic HSCT recipient or a stem cell or donor lymphocyte infusion donor (not recorded which). It is not recorded whose cells these are; they may come from a transplant donor. The DNA of the CDR3 is TGTGCCAGCAGCCGCGACAGGGTTAGGGACTTT. Translation gives CASSRDRVRDF.